Following are 27 T cell receptor beta chains from one sample sequenced in a study of shared clonotypes between healthy human individuals. Clones were sequenced by immunoSEQ multiplex PCR, and TCRdb holds only the in-frame ones, with some missing. The sample consists of 2.5 million or so clones, roughly nine tenths of them appearing once. The specimen was naive CD4+ T cells sorted from blood. Subset noted: CD45RA+ positively selected. Receptors were obtained from a man between 18 and 29 years old in good health.

The chain carries TRBV19 and TRBJ1-6; D gene ambiguous. Trimming stripped 7 bases from V and 6 bases from J, with 13 bases between. The CDR3 is made up of 14 amino acids. Germline values: CDR1 LNHDA, CDR2 SQIVND (reference sequence). The CDR3 protein is CASNQAQINSPLHF. For the CDR3, the DNA is TGTGCCAGTAACCAAGCACAGATTAATTCACCCCTCCACTTT.

The J gene is TRBJ1-4, the V gene TRBV4-2; possible D gene TRBD1, 6 bases. This CDR3 is 16 amino acids long. CDR1 and CDR2 (germline): LGHNA, YNFKEQ. Trimming shortened V by 0 bases and J by 4 bases, and 12 bases separated the two germline ends. CDR3 bases: TGTGCCAGCAGCCAAGAGTCGACAGGCAATAATGAAAAACTGTTTTTT. Translation: CASSQESTGNNEKLFF.

This clone was found once. The rearrangement links TRBV2 to TRBJ1-3; D is ambiguous. The CDR3 runs 15 residues. Germline assignment: CDR1 SNHLY and CDR2 FYNNEI. V lost 1 base, J lost 0 bases, and 7 bases lay in between. Here the CDR3 reads CASSEEGLSGNTIYF. The CDR3 DNA reads TGTGCCAGCAGTGAAGAAGGTCTCTCTGGAAACACCATATATTTT.

This sequence joins TRBV19 and TRBJ2-3, with D unclear. Trimming took 3 bases from V and 0 from J, leaving 7 bases between them. This CDR3 comprises 14 residues. CDR1 LNHDA and CDR2 SQIVND come from the germline V gene (reference sequence). The CDR3: CASSIDVSTDTQYF. CDR3 DNA: TGTGCCAGTAGTATCGACGTGAGCACAGATACGCAGTATTTT.

The rearrangement uses TRBV5-1 and TRBJ2-1; tentative D call: TRBD2 (6 bases). Germline CDR1 reads SGHRS; CDR2 reads YFSETQ. The CDR3 has 15 residues. V lost 0 bases and J lost 3, with 10 bases in between. CDR3 sequence: CASSLGAGIYNEQFF. The CDR3 DNA is TGCGCCAGCAGCTTGGGGGCGGGAATCTACAATGAGCAGTTCTTC.

The chain has TRBV30 and TRBJ2-3; D remains unclear. The germline CDR1 and CDR2 sequences are GTSNPN and SVGIG (reference sequence). The CDR3 contains 14 residues. Trimming took 4 bases from V and 6 from J, leaving 17 bases between them. This chain's CDR3 is CAWKPSSSRDTQYF. The DNA for the CDR3 is TGTGCCTGGAAGCCCAGTTCCAGCAGGGATACGCAGTATTTT.

This clone has only one observation. This sequence joins TRBV27 and TRBJ1-4, with D possibly being TRBD1 (5 bases). The CDR3 totals 17 residues. Trimming took off 6 bases at V and 0 bases at J, with 17 bases between the two ends. Germline CDR1 MNHEY, CDR2 SMNVEV (reference sequence). The CDR3 DNA sequence: TGTGCCAGCAGCCTCGCCCGGGGGATTGCAACTAATGAAAAACTGTTTTTT. Translating gives CASSLARGIATNEKLFF.

The chain combines TRBV5-6 with TRBJ2-1; 12 bases agree with TRBD2. V lost 4 bases, J lost 2 bases, and 4 bases stayed unmatched. The CDR3 has 16 residues. Germline V CDR1 and CDR2: SGHDT, YYEEEE. The CDR3 sequence is CASSGGLAGPYNEQFF. The DNA for the CDR3 is TGTGCCAGCAGCGGGGGACTAGCGGGCCCCTACAATGAGCAGTTCTTC.

Of note for this clone: The same CDR3 arises from other DNA sequences in this sample as well. The rearrangement uses TRBV27 and TRBJ1-4, with TRBD1 matching over 7 bases. The CDR3 contains 14 residues. Germline values: CDR1 MNHEY, CDR2 SMNVEV (reference sequence). V lost 5 bases and J lost 7; bases outside the gene matches: 7. CDR3 DNA sequence: TGTGCCAGCAGTCTAGGGGGCGCGGGTGAAAAACTGTTTTTT. Amino acids: CASSLGGAGEKLFF.

In this sample, this clone turned up a few times. This same CDR3 is encoded by further DNA sequences in the sample. The V call is TRBV14, the J call TRBJ1-1; possible D gene TRBD1, 5 bases. V lost 1 base to trimming and J lost 0 bases, with 9 bases between them. CDR3 size: 15 residues. From germline, CDR1 is SGHDN and CDR2 FVKESK. CDR3 sequence: CASSQAGTVNTEAFF. The CDR3 DNA reads TGTGCCAGCAGCCAAGCAGGGACGGTGAACACTGAAGCTTTCTTT.

The chain is built from TRBV5-8 and TRBJ2-1; 7 nucleotides match TRBD2. V lost 2 bases, J lost 0 bases, and 8 bases stayed unmatched. CDR3 length: 17 amino acids. Germline V gene data show CDR1 as SGHTS and CDR2 as YDEGEE. The CDR3 protein is CASSFGLVLSSYNEQFF. The DNA of the CDR3 is TGTGCCAGCAGCTTCGGACTAGTTCTTAGCTCCTACAATGAGCAGTTCTTC. Filled out from reference TRBV5-8 and TRBJ2-1, the complete variable domain reads EAGVTQSPTHLIKTRGQQATLRCSPISGHTSVYWYQQALGLGLQFLLWYDEGEERNRGNFPPRFSGRQFPNYSSELNVNALELEDSALYLCASSFGLVLSSYNEQFFGPGTRLTVL.

CDR3: CASSPLLGGTDTQYF. DNA for the CDR3: TGCGCCAGCAGCCCCTTACTAGGAGGCACAGATACGCAGTATTTT. This chain uses TRBV5-1 with TRBJ2-3; D possibly corresponds to TRBD2 (5 bases). This CDR3 spans 15 amino acids. Trimming took off 4 bases at V and 1 base at J, with 13 bases between the two ends. CDR1 is SGHRS and CDR2 is YFSETQ in the germline V gene. The full variable domain, in which reference TRBV5-1 and TRBJ2-3 provide the parts outside the CDR3, is KAGVTQTPRYLIKTRGQQVTLSCSPISGHRSVSWYQQTPGQGLQFLFEYFSETQRNKGNFPGRFSGRQFSNSRSEMNVSTLELGDSALYLCASSPLLGGTDTQYFGPGTRLTVL.

V and J are TRBV21-1 and TRBJ2-7; the table's D call of TRBD2 was not tested on the DNA. TRBV21-1 is labeled a pseudogene. The CDR3 contains 17 residues. The CDR3 sequence: CASSKGAPGGGDYEQYF. CDR3 bases: TGTGCCAGCAGCAAAGGGGCCCCTGGGGGGGGCGACTACGAGCAGTACTTC.

The rearrangement links TRBV19 to TRBJ2-3; D ambiguous. Looked up from germline, CDR1 is LNHDA and CDR2 is SQIVND (reference sequence). The CDR3 consists of 15 residues. Trimming pared 5 bases from V and 0 bases from J, leaving 12 bases between. The CDR3 reads CASSPGLYSTDTQYF. CDR3 coding DNA: TGTGCCAGTAGTCCGGGCCTATATAGCACAGATACGCAGTATTTT. Full variable domain (remainder filled in from reference TRBV19 and TRBJ2-3): DGGITQSPKYLFRKEGQNVTLSCEQNLNHDAMYWYRQDPGQGLRLIYYSQIVNDFQKGDIAEGYSVSREKKESFPLTVTSAQKNPTAFYLCASSPGLYSTDTQYFGPGTRLTVL.

This clone was counted a few times. The rearrangement uses TRBV28 and TRBJ1-5; no definite D call. From germline, CDR1 is MDHEN and CDR2 SYDVKM. V gave up 8 bases and J gave up 11 bases, with 16 bases separating them. The CDR3 loop spans 12 amino acids. This CDR3 reads CASWTGSGAQHF. The CDR3 nucleotides read TGTGCCAGCTGGACGGGCAGTGGGGCCCAGCATTTT.

The V gene is TRBV6-6, the J gene TRBJ1-3, with TRBD1 matching 7 bases. V lost 6 bases and J lost 3; bases outside the gene matches: 11. This CDR3 is built from 16 residues. From germline, CDR1 is MNHNY and CDR2 SVGAGI (reference sequence). Here the CDR3 reads CASSYGNRGFGNTIYF. CDR3 DNA sequence: TGTGCCAGCAGCTACGGAAACAGGGGTTTTGGAAACACCATATATTTT.

This clone was detected a few times. The V and J genes are TRBV7-2 and TRBJ1-5; 8 bases line up with TRBD1. Germline CDR1 SGHTA, CDR2 FQGNSA. The J segment lost 7 bases and the V segment lost 5 bases, leaving 4 bases of the junction unmatched. The CDR3 is 13 amino acids. This chain's CDR3 is CASSQDRAQPQHF. CDR3 nucleotide sequence: TGTGCCAGCAGCCAGGACAGGGCCCAGCCCCAGCATTTT.

The V and J genes are TRBV28 and TRBJ2-7; perhaps TRBD1 as D (5 bases). Trimming left V 4 bases short and J 2 bases short, with 12 bases between. The CDR3 is 14 amino acids. CDR1 is MDHEN, CDR2 SYDVKM, per germline. The CDR3 coding sequence is TGTGCCAGCAGTTGGCAGGGCAACGCCTACGAGCAGTACTTC. Residues: CASSWQGNAYEQYF.

The chain employs TRBV4-1 and TRBJ2-4, with a weak D call TRBD1 (5 bases). The CDR3 runs to 18 residues. The V and J ends lost 3 bases and 0 bases respectively, with 18 bases between them. Germline V gives CDR1 MGHRA, CDR2 YSYEKL. CDR3 sequence reads: CASSHQLPTVLAKNIQYF. The CDR3 DNA follows: TGCGCCAGCAGCCATCAACTGCCGACAGTTCTAGCCAAAAACATTCAGTACTTC.

This rearrangement joins TRBV5-1 to TRBJ1-2; perhaps TRBD1 as D (5 bases). This CDR3 is 15 amino acids long. Germline V CDR1 and CDR2: SGHRS, YFSETQ. Trimming removed 2 bases at V and 7 bases at J, with 18 bases between. The CDR3 protein is CASSFSSQGLSGYTF. The CDR3 bases are TGCGCCAGCAGCTTTTCGTCCCAGGGATTATCTGGCTACACCTTC.

The chain recombines TRBV4-1 with TRBJ1-4, with D unclear. V was shortened by 0 bases and J by 7 bases, with 9 bases between the two germline ends. The CDR3 length is 14 residues. The germline V gene has CDR1 MGHRA and CDR2 YSYEKL. This chain's CDR3 is CASSQDEQFEKLFF. The CDR3 bases are TGCGCCAGCAGCCAAGATGAGCAATTTGAAAAACTGTTTTTT.

V gene TRBV19 combines with J gene TRBJ1-4; TRBD1 might be the D (6 bases). The CDR3 runs 16 residues. V was pared by 6 bases and J by 2 bases, with 16 bases between. Looked up from germline, CDR1 is LNHDA and CDR2 is SQIVND (reference sequence). CDR3 nucleotide sequence: TGTGCCAGTAGCGCCGACAGGTTGGTGACTAATGAAAAACTGTTTTTT. Translated: CASSADRLVTNEKLFF.

This chain joins TRBV5-1 and TRBJ2-3; 11 bases align to TRBD2. Trimming at V came to 2 bases and at J to 4 bases, leaving 6 bases not matched to a gene. CDR1 and CDR2 from the germline V gene are SGHRS and YFSETQ. The CDR3 contains 16 residues. CDR3 nucleotides: TGCGCCAGCAGCTTACTAGCGGGAGTCTCTGCAGATACGCAGTATTTT. As protein: CASSLLAGVSADTQYF.

This clone came up once. V and J are TRBV27 and TRBJ1-5; no clear D. The CDR3 has 15 residues. The germline CDR1 and CDR2 sequences are MNHEY and SMNVEV (reference sequence). V gave up 6 bases and J gave up 7 bases, with 19 bases separating them. The CDR3 here is CASRLAGLVEQPQHF. The CDR3 DNA reads as TGTGCCAGCAGGTTGGCAGGCTTGGTAGAGCAGCCCCAGCATTTT.

In nucleotides, the CDR3 is TGTGCCAGCAGTGCGGGATACGGACAGACCCAGTACTTC. Protein: CASSAGYGQTQYF. The chain links TRBV25-1 to TRBJ2-5, with D possibly TRBD2 on 5 matching bases. V lost 4 bases and J 6 bases, leaving 12 bases between the germline ends. CDR1 is MGHDK and CDR2 is SYGVNS in the germline V gene. The CDR3 is made up of 13 amino acids.

This chain connects TRBV10-3 to TRBJ1-2; D is uncertain. The CDR3 length is 15 residues. Trimming left V 10 bases short and J 5 bases short, with 23 bases between. Germline V lookup: CDR1 ENHRY, CDR2 SYGVKD. This CDR3 reads CATAEGSLSRYGYTF. In nucleotides, the CDR3 is TGTGCCACCGCGGAAGGGTCCCTTTCAAGGTATGGCTACACCTTC.

The chain employs TRBV7-9 and TRBJ1-1; 7 bases are a match to TRBD1. After removal of 5 bases from V and 5 bases from J, the junction contained 11 bases not matched to a gene. The germline CDR1 and CDR2 sequences are SEHNR and FQNEAQ (reference sequence). This CDR3 is 15 amino acids long. CDR3 nucleotide sequence: TGTGCCAGCAGCCCTACCGACAGGGTTCGGACTGAAGCTTTCTTT. It translates to CASSPTDRVRTEAFF.